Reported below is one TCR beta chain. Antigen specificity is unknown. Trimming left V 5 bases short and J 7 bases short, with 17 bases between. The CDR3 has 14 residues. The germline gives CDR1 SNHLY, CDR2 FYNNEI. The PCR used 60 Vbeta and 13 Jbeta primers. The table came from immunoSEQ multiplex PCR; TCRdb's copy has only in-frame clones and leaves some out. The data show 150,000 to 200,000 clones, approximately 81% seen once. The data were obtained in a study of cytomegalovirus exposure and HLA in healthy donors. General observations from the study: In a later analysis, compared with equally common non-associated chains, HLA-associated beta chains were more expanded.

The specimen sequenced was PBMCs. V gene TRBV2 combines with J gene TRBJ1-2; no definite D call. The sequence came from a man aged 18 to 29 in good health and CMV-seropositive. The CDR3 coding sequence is TGTGCCAGCAGTAGCTACACTGAGGCGATTGGCTACACCTTC. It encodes CASSSYTEAIGYTF.